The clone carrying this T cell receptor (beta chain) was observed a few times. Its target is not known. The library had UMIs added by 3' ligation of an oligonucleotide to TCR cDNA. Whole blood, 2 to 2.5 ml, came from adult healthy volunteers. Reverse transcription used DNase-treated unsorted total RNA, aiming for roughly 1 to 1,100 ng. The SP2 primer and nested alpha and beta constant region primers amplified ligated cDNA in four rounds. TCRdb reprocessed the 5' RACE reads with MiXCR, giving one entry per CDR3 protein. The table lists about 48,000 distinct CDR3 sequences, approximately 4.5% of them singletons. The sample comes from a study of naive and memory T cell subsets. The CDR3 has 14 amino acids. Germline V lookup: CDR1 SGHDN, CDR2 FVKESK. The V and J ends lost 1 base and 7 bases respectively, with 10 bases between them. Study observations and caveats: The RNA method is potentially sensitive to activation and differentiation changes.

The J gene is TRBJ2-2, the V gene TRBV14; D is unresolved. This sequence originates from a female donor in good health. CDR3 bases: TGTGCCAGCAGCCAAGTCCGTGACATCGGGGAGCTGTTTTTT. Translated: CASSQVRDIGELFF.